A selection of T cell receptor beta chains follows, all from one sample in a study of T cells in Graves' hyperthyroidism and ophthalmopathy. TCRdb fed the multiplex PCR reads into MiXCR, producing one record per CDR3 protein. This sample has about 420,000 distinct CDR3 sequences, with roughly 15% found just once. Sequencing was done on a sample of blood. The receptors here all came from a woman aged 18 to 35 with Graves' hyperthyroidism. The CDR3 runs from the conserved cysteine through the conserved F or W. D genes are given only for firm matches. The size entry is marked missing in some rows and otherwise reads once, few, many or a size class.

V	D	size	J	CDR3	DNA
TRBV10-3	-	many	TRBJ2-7	CAISEGSYEQYF	TGTGCCATCAGTGAGGGTTCTTACGAGCAGTACTTC
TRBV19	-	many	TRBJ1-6	CASDGDNSPLHF	TGTGCCAGCGACGGGGATAATTCACCCCTCCACTTT
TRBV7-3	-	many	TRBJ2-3	CASSLTSSGDTQYF	TGTGCCAGCAGCTTAACTAGTTCCGGAGATACGCAGTATTTT
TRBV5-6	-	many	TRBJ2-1	CASSLAAAGEQFF	TGTGCCAGCAGCTTGGCGGCGGCCGGCGAGCAGTTCTTC
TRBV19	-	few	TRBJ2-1	CASSLEVDYYNEQFF	TGTGCCAGTAGCCTCGAGGTAGATTACTACAATGAGCAGTTCTTC
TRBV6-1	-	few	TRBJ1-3	CASSEISDPGNTIYF	TGTGCCAGCAGTGAAATATCGGATCCCGGAAACACCATATATTTT
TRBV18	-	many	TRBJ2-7	CASSQAGGTNEQYF	TGTGCCAGCTCGCAGGCCGGGGGCACGAACGAGCAGTACTTC
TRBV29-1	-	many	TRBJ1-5	CSVDPGCNQPQHF	TGCAGCGTTGATCCAGGATGCAATCAGCCCCAGCATTTT
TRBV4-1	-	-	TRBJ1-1	CASSQVSSAEAFF	TGCGCCAGCAGCCAAGTGTCGTCAGCTGAAGCTTTCTTT
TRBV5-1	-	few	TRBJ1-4	CASSLSRVGEKLFF	TGCGCCAGCAGCTTGTCGAGGGTTGGCGAAAAACTGTTTTTT
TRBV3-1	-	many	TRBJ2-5	CASTRGLETQYF	TGTGCCAGCACTCGCGGGTTGGAGACCCAGTACTTC
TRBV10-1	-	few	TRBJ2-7	CASSESRGVGEQYF	TGCGCCAGCAGTGAATCCAGGGGTGTTGGAGAGCAGTACTTC
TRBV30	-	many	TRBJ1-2	CAWTLANYGYTF	TGTGCCTGGACATTAGCTAACTATGGCTACACCTTC
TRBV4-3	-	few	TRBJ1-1	CASSQTRGGRNTEAFF	TGCGCCAGCAGCCAAACCAGGGGAGGACGAAACACTGAAGCTTTCTTT
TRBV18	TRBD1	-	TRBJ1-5	CASSLLDRGGQPQHF	TGTGCCAGCTCACTTCTGGACAGGGGAGGGCAGCCCCAGCATTTT
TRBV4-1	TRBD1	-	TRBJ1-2	CASSQDGQGRDYGYTF	TGCGCCAGCAGCCAAGATGGACAGGGGAGAGACTATGGCTACACCTTC
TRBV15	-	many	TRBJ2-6	CATSREGDSGANVLTF	TGTGCCACCAGCAGAGAGGGGGACTCTGGGGCCAACGTCCTGACTTTC
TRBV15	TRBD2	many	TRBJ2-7	CATSITTSGTGVEQYF	TGTGCCACCAGCATAACGACTAGCGGAACTGGGGTCGAGCAGTACTTC
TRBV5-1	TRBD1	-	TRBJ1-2	CASSTGQDLYGYTF	TGCGCCAGCAGCACGGGACAGGACCTCTATGGCTACACCTTC
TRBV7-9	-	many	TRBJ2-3	CASSLPTGRRFTDTQYF	TGTGCCAGCAGCTTACCTACGGGACGGAGGTTCACAGATACGCAGTATTTT
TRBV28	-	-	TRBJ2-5	CASISKRVQETQYF	TGTGCCAGCATTAGTAAACGAGTCCAAGAGACCCAGTACTTC
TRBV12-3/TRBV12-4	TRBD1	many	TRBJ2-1	CASSPMTGGRNEQFF	TGTGCCAGCAGTCCAATGACAGGGGGCCGCAATGAGCAGTTCTTC
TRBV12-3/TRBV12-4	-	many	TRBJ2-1	CASSWDQSSYNEQFF	TGTGCCAGCAGTTGGGACCAAAGCTCCTACAATGAGCAGTTCTTC
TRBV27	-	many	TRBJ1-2	CASRGGTPYGYTF	TGTGCCAGCAGGGGGGGGACCCCCTATGGCTACACCTTC
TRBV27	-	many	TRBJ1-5	CASSFMGDQPQHF	TGTGCCAGCAGTTTTATGGGAGATCAGCCCCAGCATTTT
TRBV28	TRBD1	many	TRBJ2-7	CASSRDRALNEQYF	TGTGCCAGCAGTCGCGACAGGGCGCTCAACGAGCAGTACTTC
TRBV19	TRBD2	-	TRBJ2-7	CASRPPGLANEQYF	TGTGCCAGTCGACCCCCGGGACTAGCGAACGAGCAGTACTTC
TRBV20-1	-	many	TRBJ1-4	CSARDTRVANEKLFF	TGCAGTGCTAGAGATACGCGGGTGGCTAATGAAAAACTGTTTTTT
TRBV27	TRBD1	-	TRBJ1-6	CASSLPYSRTGGSPLHF	TGTGCCAGCAGTCTACCCTACTCAAGGACAGGGGGTTCACCCCTCCACTTT
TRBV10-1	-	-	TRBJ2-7	CASSGIERPTAYEQYF	TGCGCCAGCAGTGGAATCGAGCGACCAACTGCCTACGAGCAGTACTTC
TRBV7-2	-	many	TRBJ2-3	CASSPQTVGTQYF	TGTGCCAGCAGCCCGCAGACTGTGGGTACGCAGTATTTT
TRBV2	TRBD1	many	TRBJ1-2	CASRGGQESNYGYTF	TGTGCCAGCAGGGGAGGACAGGAGAGTAACTATGGCTACACCTTC
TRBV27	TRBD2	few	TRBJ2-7	CATGGTSGSHEQYF	TGTGCCACAGGAGGGACTAGCGGGAGCCACGAGCAGTACTTC
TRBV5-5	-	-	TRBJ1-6	CASSSPPGRGESPLHF	TGTGCCAGCAGCTCTCCCCCGGGCAGGGGTGAGTCACCCCTCCACTTT
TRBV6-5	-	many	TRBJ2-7	CASSYGQFSYEQYF	TGTGCCAGCAGTTACGGCCAGTTTTCCTACGAGCAGTACTTC
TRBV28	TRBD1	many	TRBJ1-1	CASIIPRGGSGTEAFF	TGTGCCAGCATTATTCCCAGGGGGGGTAGTGGCACTGAAGCTTTCTTT
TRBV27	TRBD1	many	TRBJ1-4	CASSQTQGAYEKLFF	TGTGCCAGCAGTCAAACACAGGGGGCGTATGAAAAACTGTTTTTT
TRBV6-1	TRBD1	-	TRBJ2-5	CASNSGQGQWETQYF	TGTGCCAGCAACTCAGGACAGGGCCAGTGGGAGACCCAGTACTTC
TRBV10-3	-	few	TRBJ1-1	CAISDQGREAFF	TGTGCCATCAGTGATCAAGGGCGTGAAGCTTTCTTT
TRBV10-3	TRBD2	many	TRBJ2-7	CAISDGASGSSYEQYF	TGTGCCATCAGTGATGGGGCTAGCGGGAGCTCCTACGAGCAGTACTTC
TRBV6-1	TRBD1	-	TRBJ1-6	CASSEEGQYNSPLHF	TGTGCCAGCAGTGAGGAGGGACAGTATAATTCACCCCTCCACTTT
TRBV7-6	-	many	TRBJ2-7	CASSPNPGTESYEQYF	TGTGCCAGCAGCCCCAACCCCGGGACCGAGTCCTACGAGCAGTACTTC
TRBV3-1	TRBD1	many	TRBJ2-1	CASRPTGAAYNEQFF	TGTGCCAGCAGGCCGACAGGGGCCGCCTACAATGAGCAGTTCTTC
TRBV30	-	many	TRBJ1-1	CAWSLPGRAGTEAFF	TGTGCCTGGAGCCTACCGGGGAGGGCGGGAACTGAAGCTTTCTTT
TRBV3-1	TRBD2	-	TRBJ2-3	CASSPRLAGNTQYF	TGTGCCAGCAGCCCTAGGCTAGCGGGAAATACGCAGTATTTT
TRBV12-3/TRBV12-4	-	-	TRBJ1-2	CASSFSVQGNYGYTF	TGTGCCAGCAGTTTTTCCGTTCAGGGAAATTATGGCTACACCTTC
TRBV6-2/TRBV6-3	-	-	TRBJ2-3	CAGSYSSASSRDTQYF	TGTGCCGGCAGTTACTCCTCGGCCTCCTCTCGGGATACGCAGTATTTT
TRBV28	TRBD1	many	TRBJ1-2	CASSWGTGLGYTF	TGTGCCAGCAGTTGGGGGACAGGGCTTGGCTACACCTTC
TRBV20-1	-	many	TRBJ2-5	CSARLARETQYF	TGCAGTGCTAGACTAGCGAGGGAGACCCAGTACTTC
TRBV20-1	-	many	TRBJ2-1	CSARGLGTWGNEQFF	TGCAGTGCTAGAGGCCTTGGGACCTGGGGGAATGAGCAGTTCTTC
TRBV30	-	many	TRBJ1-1	CAWSSRGPLNTEAFF	TGTGCCTGGAGTAGCCGGGGCCCCCTGAACACTGAAGCTTTCTTT
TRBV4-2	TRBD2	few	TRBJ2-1	CASSQGTSGRAGDEQFF	TGTGCCAGCAGCCAAGGGACTAGCGGGAGGGCCGGGGATGAGCAGTTCTTC
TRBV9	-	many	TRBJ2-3	CASSVEEGDTQYF	TGTGCCAGCAGCGTAGAGGAGGGGGATACGCAGTATTTT
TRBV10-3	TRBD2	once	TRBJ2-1	CAISEPGRLTSGSIYEQFF	TGTGCCATCAGTGAGCCGGGGAGGCTGACTAGCGGGAGTATCTACGAGCAGTTCTTC
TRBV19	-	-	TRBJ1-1	CASSNGLVDTEAFF	TGTGCCAGTAGTAATGGGTTAGTGGACACTGAAGCTTTCTTT